The clone carrying this T cell receptor (beta chain) was counted a single time. The antigen remains unidentified. Germline CDR1 SGHRS, CDR2 YFSETQ. Trimming took 0 bases from V and 0 from J, leaving 10 bases between them. The CDR3 extends over 15 amino acids. These data are taken from a study of cytomegalovirus exposure and HLA in healthy donors. Study outcomes and limitations: Exclusion applied to some V segments, including TRBV6-2 and TRBV6-3, as they were indistinguishable.

The study ran its PCR with 60 Vbeta and 13 Jbeta primers. Produced via immunoSEQ multiplex PCR; TCRdb's table is partial and in-frame only. The sample carries some 130,000 clones, around three quarters recorded once. The clonotype originates from a young man in good health and CMV-seronegative. The sequenced sample consisted of PBMCs. V and J are TRBV5-1 and TRBJ2-7, with D maybe TRBD1 (6 bases). Here the CDR3 DNA reads TGCGCCAGCAGCTTGGCAGGGGTTTACTCCTACGAGCAGTACTTC. Amino acid sequence: CASSLAGVYSYEQYF.